The rows below give T cell receptor beta chains drawn from one sample of a study of blood T cell repertoires in COVID-19. Measured with immunoSEQ multiplex PCR; TCRdb has only the in-frame clones, and not every one. Among about 180,000 clones listed, roughly 84% were seen once. The sample consisted of peripheral blood. Receptor source: an older woman with acute or convalescent COVID-19. CDR3s include the opening cysteine and the closing phenylalanine or tryptophan. The D gene is left open where the match is weak. For some rows the clone size is stated as once, few or many, or as a class when expanded; others skip it.

D gene: NA; clone size: NA; J gene: TRBJ2-3; V gene: TRBV7-3; CDR3 DNA: TGTGCCAGCAGCTCTAGCACAGATACGCAGTATTTT; CDR3 protein: CASSSSTDTQYF
D gene: TRBD1; clone size: NA; J gene: TRBJ1-2; V gene: TRBV7-3; CDR3 DNA: TGTGCCAGCAGCTTAAGACAGGGCGTGAACGGCTACACCTTC; CDR3 protein: CASSLRQGVNGYTF
D gene: TRBD1; clone size: NA; J gene: TRBJ1-1; V gene: TRBV18; CDR3 DNA: TGTGCCAGCTCACCTCTGACAGGGGGCGCGAACACTGAAGCTTTCTTT; CDR3 protein: CASSPLTGGANTEAFF
D gene: TRBD1; clone size: NA; J gene: TRBJ1-6; V gene: TRBV6-5; CDR3 DNA: TGTGCCAGCAGCTACGACAGGGCTTCACCCCTCCACTTT; CDR3 protein: CASSYDRASPLHF
D gene: TRBD1; clone size: NA; J gene: TRBJ1-1; V gene: TRBV27; CDR3 DNA: TGTGCCAGCACTTCGGGACAGATGAACACTGAAGCTTTCTTT; CDR3 protein: CASTSGQMNTEAFF
D gene: TRBD1; clone size: few; J gene: TRBJ2-7; V gene: TRBV19; CDR3 DNA: TGTGCCAGTACCCCGACAGGGGGTATATACGAGCAGTACTTC; CDR3 protein: CASTPTGGIYEQYF
D gene: TRBD1; clone size: NA; J gene: TRBJ1-4; V gene: TRBV18; CDR3 DNA: TGTGCCAGCTCACCCGACAGGGCACGGAATGAAAAACTGTTTTTT; CDR3 protein: CASSPDRARNEKLFF
D gene: TRBD2; clone size: few; J gene: TRBJ2-1; V gene: TRBV3-1/TRBV3-2; CDR3 DNA: TGTGCCAGCAGACCCCTAGCGGGGGGGGAGTTCTTC; CDR3 protein: CASRPLAGGEFF
D gene: NA; clone size: few; J gene: TRBJ1-1; V gene: TRBV7-2; CDR3 DNA: TGTGCCAGCAGAAGAATTCAGGGGACTGAAGCTTTCTTT; CDR3 protein: CASRRIQGTEAFF
D gene: NA; clone size: NA; J gene: TRBJ2-2; V gene: TRBV27; CDR3 DNA: TGTGCCAGCAGTTTTAGGGGGGGCACCGGGGAGCTGTTTTTT; CDR3 protein: CASSFRGGTGELFF
D gene: NA; clone size: NA; J gene: TRBJ2-7; V gene: TRBV5-1; CDR3 DNA: TGCGCCAGCAGCTTGTCCGGGTCGGACGAGCAGTACTTC; CDR3 protein: CASSLSGSDEQYF
D gene: NA; clone size: NA; J gene: TRBJ2-7; V gene: TRBV6-1; CDR3 DNA: TGTGCCAGCACTTCGGTCTCCTACGAGCAGTACTTC; CDR3 protein: CASTSVSYEQYF
D gene: TRBD1; clone size: NA; J gene: TRBJ2-1; V gene: TRBV28; CDR3 DNA: TGTGCCAGCAGTACTCTGACAGGGCCCTCCTACAATGAGCAGTTCTTC; CDR3 protein: CASSTLTGPSYNEQFF
D gene: TRBD1; clone size: NA; J gene: TRBJ1-2; V gene: TRBV5-4; CDR3 DNA: TGTGCCAGCAGCTTCCGGGACAGGGGGAATCATGGCTACACCTTC; CDR3 protein: CASSFRDRGNHGYTF
D gene: NA; clone size: NA; J gene: TRBJ2-7; V gene: TRBV30; CDR3 DNA: TGTGCCTGGAGTTCCCAGGGGTTCGAGCAGTACTTC; CDR3 protein: CAWSSQGFEQYF
D gene: NA; clone size: NA; J gene: TRBJ1-4; V gene: TRBV7-9; CDR3 DNA: TGTGCCAGCAGCGCGCGACAGAGGACTAATGAAAAACTGTTTTTT; CDR3 protein: CASSARQRTNEKLFF
D gene: NA; clone size: NA; J gene: TRBJ2-3; V gene: TRBV7-3; CDR3 DNA: TGTGCCAGCAGCTTGGGGGGGCACACAGATACGCAGTATTTT; CDR3 protein: CASSLGGHTDTQYF
D gene: TRBD1; clone size: NA; J gene: TRBJ2-7; V gene: TRBV9; CDR3 DNA: TGTGCCAGCAGCGTAGCTCAGGGGGCCACCTACGAGCAGTACTTC; CDR3 protein: CASSVAQGATYEQYF
D gene: NA; clone size: NA; J gene: TRBJ2-5; V gene: TRBV6-4; CDR3 DNA: TGTGCCAGCAGTGACTCTAGGACAGAACAAGAGACCCAGTACTTC; CDR3 protein: CASSDSRTEQETQYF
D gene: NA; clone size: few; J gene: TRBJ1-3; V gene: TRBV18; CDR3 DNA: TGTGCCAGCTCACCCGAGGCTACTGGAAACACCATATATTTT; CDR3 protein: CASSPEATGNTIYF
D gene: NA; clone size: NA; J gene: TRBJ1-5; V gene: TRBV29-1; CDR3 DNA: TGCAGCGTCCAGGCAGGAAATAGCAATCAGCCCCAGCATTTT; CDR3 protein: CSVQAGNSNQPQHF
D gene: NA; clone size: NA; J gene: TRBJ1-1; V gene: TRBV7-8; CDR3 DNA: TGTGCCAGCAGCCAAGACAGGTGGAACACTGAAGCTTTCTTT; CDR3 protein: CASSQDRWNTEAFF
D gene: NA; clone size: NA; J gene: TRBJ2-3; V gene: TRBV28; CDR3 DNA: TGTGCCAGCAGTGGGGAGGGGGAGAGGACAGATACGCAGTATTTT; CDR3 protein: CASSGEGERTDTQYF
D gene: NA; clone size: few; J gene: TRBJ1-2; V gene: TRBV5-1; CDR3 DNA: TGCGCCAGCAGCTTGGACAGATTTACCTATAATGGCTACACCTTC; CDR3 protein: CASSLDRFTYNGYTF
D gene: TRBD2; clone size: NA; J gene: TRBJ2-2; V gene: TRBV9; CDR3 DNA: TGTGCCAGCAGCGTTGACCTAGCGGGGCACTCCACCGGGGAGCTGTTTTTT; CDR3 protein: CASSVDLAGHSTGELFF
D gene: TRBD1; clone size: NA; J gene: TRBJ1-6; V gene: TRBV6-1; CDR3 DNA: TGTGCCAGCAGTGAAGCTAACAGGGGGGGGCTTTATAATTCACCCCTCCACTTT; CDR3 protein: CASSEANRGGLYNSPLHF
D gene: NA; clone size: NA; J gene: TRBJ1-6; V gene: TRBV27; CDR3 DNA: TGTGCCAGCGCCGGGGGCTCCTATAATTCACCCCTCCACTTT; CDR3 protein: CASAGGSYNSPLHF
D gene: TRBD2; clone size: NA; J gene: TRBJ2-3; V gene: TRBV6-6; CDR3 DNA: TGTGCCAGCAGCCCCGGGACTAGCGAAACAGATACGCAGTATTTT; CDR3 protein: CASSPGTSETDTQYF
D gene: NA; clone size: NA; J gene: TRBJ1-5; V gene: TRBV7-8; CDR3 DNA: TGTGCCAGCAGCCCCGAGAATCACAGGCCGGATCAGGACCAGCATTTT; CDR3 protein: CASSPENHRPDQDQHF
D gene: NA; clone size: NA; J gene: TRBJ1-5; V gene: TRBV5-4; CDR3 DNA: TGTGCCAGCAGCCCCGGTGGGGGGGGTAGCAATCAGCCCCAGCATTTT; CDR3 protein: CASSPGGGGSNQPQHF
D gene: NA; clone size: few; J gene: TRBJ2-7; V gene: TRBV28; CDR3 DNA: TGTGCCAGCAGCCCTGCCTGGGTTGGGGACAACTACGAGCAGTACTTC; CDR3 protein: CASSPAWVGDNYEQYF
D gene: NA; clone size: NA; J gene: TRBJ1-5; V gene: TRBV6-2/TRBV6-3; CDR3 DNA: TGTGCCAGCAGTGACAACTACAGGGTAAGCAATCAGCCCCAGCATTTT; CDR3 protein: CASSDNYRVSNQPQHF
D gene: NA; clone size: NA; J gene: TRBJ1-1; V gene: TRBV4-2; CDR3 DNA: TGTGCCAGCAGCCAAGGGGCTAATCAGGGGGCTTTCTTT; CDR3 protein: CASSQGANQGAFF
D gene: TRBD1; clone size: few; J gene: TRBJ1-1; V gene: TRBV25-1; CDR3 DNA: TGTGCCAGCAGTGAATATATCCGACAGGGGGTGAACACTGAAGCTTTCTTT; CDR3 protein: CASSEYIRQGVNTEAFF
D gene: NA; clone size: once; J gene: TRBJ1-3; V gene: TRBV28; CDR3 DNA: TGTGCCAGCCCGTCGCGGTCTGGAAACACCATATATTTT; CDR3 protein: CASPSRSGNTIYF
D gene: TRBD1; clone size: NA; J gene: TRBJ2-7; V gene: TRBV5-1; CDR3 DNA: TGCGCCAGCAGCTTGCAGGGGGCTTCCTACGAGCAGTACTTC; CDR3 protein: CASSLQGASYEQYF
D gene: TRBD1; clone size: NA; J gene: TRBJ1-5; V gene: TRBV18; CDR3 DNA: TGTGCCAGCTCACCAAATACAGGGGGCAATCAGCCCCAGCATTTT; CDR3 protein: CASSPNTGGNQPQHF
D gene: TRBD2; clone size: NA; J gene: TRBJ2-2; V gene: TRBV9; CDR3 DNA: TGTGCCAGCCAAGCGGGGACCAACACCGGGGAGCTGTTTTTT; CDR3 protein: CASQAGTNTGELFF
D gene: TRBD1; clone size: NA; J gene: TRBJ1-2; V gene: TRBV7-2; CDR3 DNA: TGTGCCAGCAGCTTAGCGCGGGTGGACAGGAGAGACTATGGCTACACCTTC; CDR3 protein: CASSLARVDRRDYGYTF
D gene: TRBD1; clone size: NA; J gene: TRBJ1-6; V gene: TRBV2; CDR3 DNA: TGTGCCAGCAGCGTCGACAGGGGTGATTCACCCCTCCACTTT; CDR3 protein: CASSVDRGDSPLHF
D gene: TRBD1; clone size: few; J gene: TRBJ2-5; V gene: TRBV5-1; CDR3 DNA: TGCGCCAGCAGCTGGGACAGGGGGGAGACCCAGTACTTC; CDR3 protein: CASSWDRGETQYF
D gene: NA; clone size: NA; J gene: TRBJ2-7; V gene: TRBV3-1/TRBV3-2; CDR3 DNA: TGTGCCAGCAGCCAAGGGCCCCGGGGCTACGAGCAGTACTTC; CDR3 protein: CASSQGPRGYEQYF
D gene: TRBD1; clone size: NA; J gene: TRBJ2-2; V gene: TRBV19; CDR3 DNA: TGTGCCAGTGGGAGGGGGACAGGGACGAACACCGGGGAGCTGTTTTTT; CDR3 protein: CASGRGTGTNTGELFF
D gene: NA; clone size: NA; J gene: TRBJ1-2; V gene: TRBV5-1; CDR3 DNA: TGCGCCAGCAGCTTCGGGAGCGGCTATGGCTACACCTTC; CDR3 protein: CASSFGSGYGYTF
D gene: NA; clone size: few; J gene: TRBJ1-5; V gene: TRBV2; CDR3 DNA: TGTGCCAGCAATCAGGCACGGGAAGGGCCCCAGCATTTT; CDR3 protein: CASNQAREGPQHF
D gene: TRBD1; clone size: once; J gene: TRBJ2-7; V gene: TRBV5-4; CDR3 DNA: TGTGCCAGCAGTCCCGGGACAGGGGGTTACGAGCAGTACTTC; CDR3 protein: CASSPGTGGYEQYF
D gene: NA; clone size: NA; J gene: TRBJ2-1; V gene: TRBV4-3; CDR3 DNA: TGCGCCAGCAGCCAAGATTTTATGGCCAATGAGCAGTTCTTC; CDR3 protein: CASSQDFMANEQFF
D gene: NA; clone size: NA; J gene: TRBJ2-1; V gene: TRBV14; CDR3 DNA: TGTGCCAGCAGCCAGTACGGTTACAATGAGCAGTTCTTC; CDR3 protein: CASSQYGYNEQFF
D gene: TRBD1; clone size: NA; J gene: TRBJ2-5; V gene: TRBV12-3/TRBV12-4; CDR3 DNA: TGTGCCAGCACCCGACAGGGGGTAGAGACCCAGTACTTC; CDR3 protein: CASTRQGVETQYF
D gene: TRBD1; clone size: NA; J gene: TRBJ1-1; V gene: TRBV4-1; CDR3 DNA: TGCGCCAGCAGCCAAGATCAAGACAGGGGGGCTGAAGCTTTCTTT; CDR3 protein: CASSQDQDRGAEAFF
D gene: TRBD2; clone size: once; J gene: TRBJ2-2; V gene: TRBV9; CDR3 DNA: TGTGCCAGCAGCCCCCAAGCGGGGGGGCCAACCGGGGAGCTGTTTTTT; CDR3 protein: CASSPQAGGPTGELFF
D gene: NA; clone size: few; J gene: TRBJ1-2; V gene: TRBV6-1; CDR3 DNA: TGTGCCAGCAGTGACGTACTCTATGGCTACACCTTC; CDR3 protein: CASSDVLYGYTF
D gene: NA; clone size: NA; J gene: TRBJ1-5; V gene: TRBV5-4; CDR3 DNA: TGTGCCAGCAGCTTGGCAGGAAGTCAGCCCCAGCATTTT; CDR3 protein: CASSLAGSQPQHF
D gene: TRBD1; clone size: NA; J gene: TRBJ1-4; V gene: TRBV18; CDR3 DNA: TGTGCCAGCTCACCAAACAGGGGAACTAATGAAAAACTGTTTTTT; CDR3 protein: CASSPNRGTNEKLFF
D gene: NA; clone size: NA; J gene: TRBJ2-2; V gene: TRBV6-2/TRBV6-3; CDR3 DNA: TGTGCCAGCAGTTTTGGGGGGGCATCCGGGGAGCTGTTTTTT; CDR3 protein: CASSFGGASGELFF
D gene: TRBD1; clone size: NA; J gene: TRBJ1-2; V gene: TRBV19; CDR3 DNA: TGTGCCAGTACCTCACAGGGGCGGAACTATGGCTACACCTTC; CDR3 protein: CASTSQGRNYGYTF
D gene: TRBD1; clone size: NA; J gene: TRBJ1-1; V gene: TRBV7-9; CDR3 DNA: TGTGCCAGCAGCCCCACAGGGGTCAATCAGAACACTGAAGCTTTCTTT; CDR3 protein: CASSPTGVNQNTEAFF
D gene: NA; clone size: NA; J gene: TRBJ1-5; V gene: TRBV24-1; CDR3 DNA: TGTGCCACCAGTCAGGGGATGAGCAATCAGCCCCAGCATTTT; CDR3 protein: CATSQGMSNQPQHF
D gene: NA; clone size: NA; J gene: TRBJ2-1; V gene: TRBV15; CDR3 DNA: TGTGCCACCAGCAGAGATCGAACATTATACAATGAGCAGTTCTTC; CDR3 protein: CATSRDRTLYNEQFF